Below, 10 T cell receptor beta chains from the same sample are listed, as sequenced in a study of blood T cell repertoires in COVID-19. Only in-frame clones appear in the TCRdb table, and some are missing; sequencing was by immunoSEQ multiplex PCR. Among about 94,000 clones listed, over 70% were seen once. Sequencing was carried out using peripheral blood. The receptor set was obtained from a human donor in a cohort sampled during active COVID-19.

The chain uses TRBV6-5 and TRBJ1-1, with a possible D match to TRBD1 (5 bases). V gave up 6 bases and J gave up 4 bases, with 15 bases separating them. The CDR3 runs 14 residues. Germline-derived CDR1 and CDR2 are MNHEY and SVGAGI. CDR3 coding DNA: TGTGCCAGCAGCCCGATGGGAGGGACCACTGAAGCTTTCTTT. Translation: CASSPMGGTTEAFF.

The chain joins TRBV7-2 to TRBJ2-7; 7 nucleotides align to TRBD1. Germline-derived CDR1 and CDR2 are SGHTA and FQGNSA. V was pared by 4 bases and J by 4 bases, with 4 bases of the junction left unmatched. The CDR3 extends over 13 amino acids. CDR3 amino acids: CASSSTGRYEQYF. CDR3 DNA: TGTGCCAGCAGCTCGACAGGGAGATACGAGCAGTACTTC.

In its sample, this clone was seen a few times. The V call is TRBV5-1, the J call TRBJ1-1, with D perhaps matching TRBD1 (5 bases). The germline gives CDR1 SGHRS, CDR2 YFSETQ. CDR3 size: 12 residues. V was pared by 0 bases and J by 10 bases, with 10 bases between. This CDR3 reads CASSLVSGGAFF. The CDR3 DNA is TGCGCCAGCAGCTTGGTTTCGGGGGGAGCTTTCTTT.

This chain joins TRBV9 and TRBJ1-2; D perhaps matches TRBD1 (6 bases). This CDR3 has 15 amino acids. Germline CDR1 and CDR2: SGDLS and YYNGEE. Between the trimmed V and J ends, which lost 0 bases and 5 bases, there was a span of 14 bases. Here the CDR3 reads CASSVDHEGGYGYTF. CDR3 coding DNA: TGTGCCAGCAGCGTAGATCACGAGGGGGGGTATGGCTACACCTTC.

This clone is a singleton in its sample. This rearrangement joins TRBV4-2 to TRBJ1-2; 7 positions match TRBD1. The V gene's germline CDR1 is LGHNA and CDR2 YNFKEQ. The CDR3 totals 19 residues. The trim removed 3 bases at V and 0 bases at J, leaving 16 bases unmatched. The CDR3 DNA follows: TGTGCCAGCAGCCACCCAAAGGGCACAGGGGCCAGCGCTAACTATGGCTACACCTTC. It yields the protein CASSHPKGTGASANYGYTF.

The chain joins TRBV28 to TRBJ2-1; possible D gene TRBD1, 6 bases. V lost 3 bases to trimming and J lost 3 bases, with 15 bases between them. Germline V gene data show CDR1 as MDHEN and CDR2 as SYDVKM. The CDR3 sequence is 16 residues long. The CDR3 sequence is CASSFIRGSNYNEQFF. For the CDR3, the DNA is TGTGCCAGCAGTTTCATTAGGGGGTCAAACTACAATGAGCAGTTCTTC.

The chain links TRBV19 to TRBJ2-7; 7 bases agree with TRBD1. The germline gives CDR1 LNHDA, CDR2 SQIVND (reference sequence). V dropped 8 bases and J dropped 6; count of bases not matched to a gene: 7. This CDR3 spans 12 amino acids. CDR3 bases: TGTGCCAGTTCGACAGGGCGAGGCGAGCAGTACTTC. Translation: CASSTGRGEQYF.

The CDR3, as DNA: TGTGCCAGCAGCTCCCCACGCACAGCCTACACTGAAGCTTTCTTT. Protein: CASSSPRTAYTEAFF. V gene TRBV5-6 combines with J gene TRBJ1-1; D gene ambiguous. From germline, CDR1 is SGHDT and CDR2 YYEEEE. The ends were cut back, 3 bases at V and 3 bases at J, with 15 bases in the middle. CDR3 length equals 15 residues.

The chain combines TRBV2 with TRBJ2-5; 13 nucleotides align to TRBD2. V shed 7 bases, J shed 5 bases, and the junction held 10 bases outside the gene matches. The CDR3 consists of 16 residues. CDR1 is SNHLY, CDR2 FYNNEI, per germline. The CDR3 nucleotides are TGTGCCAGCACTGCCGGACTAGCGGGAGTGTCGGAGACCCAGTACTTC. Protein product: CASTAGLAGVSETQYF.

V is TRBV30 and J is TRBJ2-7, with D maybe TRBD2 (6 bases). The ends were cut back, 0 bases at V and 7 bases at J, with 28 bases in the middle. The V gene's germline CDR1 is GTSNPN and CDR2 SVGIG (reference sequence). The CDR3 totals 18 residues. In nucleotides, the CDR3 is TGTGCCTGGAGTGTACCGACTAGATGGGGGGTAAGATCGGAAGAGCAGTACTTC. Translating it yields CAWSVPTRWGVRSEEQYF.